This T cell receptor beta chain was documented in a study of read filtering for tumor transcriptome and immune sequencing (TCRdb year 2020). In the study overall: The cohort was composed of roughly 18 male and roughly 13 female patients, with a mean age of approximately 66 years and an age range of about 47 to 80. After DNase treatment, whole-transcriptome libraries were prepared using the TruSeq RNA Access Library Prep Kit. A main aim was a read-filtering strategy for immune repertoire data, specifically whether clonotypes supported by a single read should be removed. Under revised international staging, roughly 8 patients fell into R-ISS I, approximately 15 into R-ISS II and more than five into R-ISS III. The study compared TCR repertoires from targeted immune repertoire sequencing and bulk whole-transcriptome sequencing run on the same bone marrow samples. TCR-region mapped reads per sample ranged from about 4 to 10.27 million with IR-seq versus only roughly 85 to 1,300 with RNA-seq. What the research found in general, with its limitations: The sorted CD138-negative fraction was a mixed bone marrow immune population, not purified T cells. In IR-seq, roughly four fifths of clonotypes but approximately 3.6% of total reads were represented by single-read clonotypes, whereas in RNA-seq, 65% to 75% of clonotypes and approximately 44% of reads were represented by single-read clonotypes. Clonotypes were captured by IR-seq at much higher depth and more reliably than by RNA-seq, and smaller IR-seq throughput was sufficient for identification of most shared clonotypes. The correlation between IR-seq and RNA-seq shared clonotype proportions was increased by removal of single-read clonotypes.

This clonotype appeared many times. The specificity of this receptor is unknown. There are no base qualities to consult, and no much larger clone falls within one base. Every patient had bone marrow sampled at the time of active disease. Ficoll-Hypaque density gradient centrifugation was used to isolate the bone marrow mononuclear cells. Myeloma plasma cells were removed and CD138-negative cells were collected by negative selection after labeling with CD138 magnetic microbeads on a MACS separator. Flow cytometry on an Attune NxT with CD138 antibodies was used to check the purity of the isolated cells. Total RNA was extracted using TRIzol reagent and was quantified on a NanoDrop spectrophotometer. Paired RNA-seq and IR-seq were performed on the CD138-negative bone marrow sample of each patient. TCR libraries were constructed from approximately 360 ng RNA using the Immunoverse kit, and molecular barcoded adaptors covering alpha/delta and beta/gamma chains were employed. TCR library preparation used the same RNA that went into transcriptome sequencing. An Illumina HiSeq 4000 with 2 x 150 cycles was used to sequence the TCR libraries. Regarding the original processing steps: TCR reads were aligned to human V, D, J and C references and assembled into CDR3 clonotypes with MiXCR, including quality filtering and error correction. Clonotype counts and gene usage diversity were analyzed with the tcR package in R. Raw mapping reads were checked after the RNA-seq reads had been mapped by STAR aligner version 2.5.3a onto the human GRCh37 genome. To test the effect of sequencing depth on detected clonotypes, IR-seq fastq files were randomly downsampled using Seqtk 1.3. The raw public reads went through TCRdb reprocessing: fastp at Q25, MiXCR clone calling, in-frame beta chains kept. Each entry is one CDR3 protein sequence, shown with its most common DNA and genes. These V and J calls rely on TCRdb rather than the paper's analysis. This sample lists more than 20,000 distinct CDR3 sequences; 20% to 25% were detected once. The ten largest clones add up to roughly a sixth of the sample.

Material: a population of CD138-negative cells sorted from bone marrow. The cell subset or site label here, explained by the study, means: bone marrow mononuclear cells depleted of CD138+ plasma/myeloma cells by negative magnetic selection. The sequence was obtained from a donor aged 40 or older with multiple myeloma.

The nucleotide sequence is TGTGCCAGCAGCCAAGAAAGTAGGACTAGCGGGTACGGGACCCAGTACTTC. Its product reads: CASSQESRTSGYGTQYF. The sequence joins TRBV3-1 to TRBJ2-5; the central 11 bases match TRBD2. Its CDR3 holds 17 amino acids, cysteine through phenylalanine. The kept DNA is CDR3 alone, 51 bases in frame from the first base. Based on the germline V gene (reference sequence), the CDR1 and CDR2 sequences are LGHDT and YNNKEL. For this chain, trimming is 0 bases at the V end and 7 bases at the J end, and the number of junction bases without a gene match is 10.